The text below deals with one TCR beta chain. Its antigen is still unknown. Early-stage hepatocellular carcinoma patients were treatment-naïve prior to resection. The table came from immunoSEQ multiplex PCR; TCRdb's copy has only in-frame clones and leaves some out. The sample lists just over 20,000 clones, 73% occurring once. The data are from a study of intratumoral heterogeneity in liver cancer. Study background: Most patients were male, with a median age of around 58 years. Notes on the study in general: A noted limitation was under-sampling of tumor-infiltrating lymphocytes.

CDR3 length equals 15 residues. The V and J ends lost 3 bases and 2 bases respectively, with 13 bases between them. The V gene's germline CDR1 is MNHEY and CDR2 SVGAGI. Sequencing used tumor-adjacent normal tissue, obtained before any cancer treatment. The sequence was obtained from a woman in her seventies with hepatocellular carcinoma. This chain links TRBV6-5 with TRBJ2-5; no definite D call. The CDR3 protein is CASSYWGSGQETQYF. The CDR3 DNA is TGTGCCAGCAGTTATTGGGGATCAGGACAAGAGACCCAGTACTTC.